The sequence of this T cell receptor (beta chain) was determined in a study of shared clonotypes between healthy human individuals. Study-level points and caveats: A reduction in generation probabilities was seen for non-shared clonotypes relative to those shared by all four donors. Rarefaction gave evidence that sorted-subset sequencing remained incomplete despite large depth.

Using about 220 ng DNA, 30,000 to 35,000 T cell genomes, the sorted-subset replicate PCRs were run. Clones were sequenced by immunoSEQ multiplex PCR, and TCRdb holds only the in-frame ones, with some missing. The data show around 2,000,000 clones, with about 95% seen just once and around 1% held by the top ten. Per the germline V gene, CDR1 is MNHEY and CDR2 is SVGAGI. V gave up 6 bases and J gave up 2 bases, with 16 bases separating them. This CDR3 spans 15 amino acids. Naive CD8 isolation took CD45RO-negative cells positively selected for CCR7 and excluded terminally differentiated effector memory CD45RA+ cells. As concerns this clone: Antigen: not known.

Sequenced sample: naive CD8+ T cells sorted from blood. The rearrangement links TRBV6-5 to TRBJ1-1, with D unclear. This sequence originates from a man aged 18 to 35 in good health. CDR3 amino acids: CASSPLREINTEAFF. The CDR3 DNA sequence: TGTGCCAGCAGCCCCCTCCGGGAAATCAACACTGAAGCTTTCTTT.